This T cell receptor beta chain was sequenced during a study of OX40 agonist ivuxolimab in advanced cancers. For the study at large: Patients receiving dose escalation had hepatocellular carcinoma, melanoma, renal cell or head and neck cancer.

Data came from immunoSEQ multiplex PCR; TCRdb stores just in-frame clones and leaves some out. The sample lists approximately 38,000 clones, 82% seen once, with around 21% in the top ten. Findings and caveats of the study: On average, CD8+ T cells showed a greater number of expanded clones than CD4+.

This clone was detected only once. What it binds is unknown. Germline CDR1 reads SNHLY; CDR2 reads FYNNEI. The V segment lost 4 bases and the J segment 4 bases; nucleotides outside the gene matches: 3. The CDR3 consists of 15 residues. The clonotype originates from an adult with an advanced solid tumor such as melanoma, head and neck, liver or kidney cancer. The source material was CD4+ or CD8+ T cells sorted from blood, sampled in a trial of the OX40 agonist ivuxolimab. The chain combines TRBV2 with TRBJ2-2, with 10 nucleotides matching TRBD2. The CDR3 loop reads CASSARLAGTGELFF. Written as DNA, the CDR3 is TGTGCCAGCAGTGCGAGACTAGCGGGCACCGGGGAGCTGTTTTTT. The variable domain in full, completed from reference TRBV2 and TRBJ2-2, reads EPEVTQTPSHQVTQMGQEVILRCVPISNHLYFYWYRQILGQKVEFLVSFYNNEISEKSEIFDDQFSVERPDGSNFTLKIRSTKLEDSAMYFCASSARLAGTGELFFGEGSRLTVL.